This is a list of T cell receptor beta chains from one sample in a study of blood T cell repertoires in COVID-19. TCRdb keeps only in-frame clones here, not all; method: immunoSEQ multiplex PCR. The sample has 95,000 to 110,000 clones, approximately 80% seen once. Sample: peripheral blood. The receptors were sampled from a woman of 80 years or more with active or convalescent COVID-19. CDR3s include the opening cysteine and the closing phenylalanine or tryptophan.

cdr3_length,v_call,cdr3_aa
15,TRBV2,CASRRDRSSYNEQFF
15,TRBV4-1,CASSQGERLNTEAFF
11,TRBV20-1,CSASEYNEQFF
13,TRBV29-1,CSVEYGSTDTQYF
14,TRBV5-1,CASRRTDRNTEAFF
15,TRBV28,CASSLQNSLQETQYF
15,TRBV2,CASSDPGLAGGSQYF
15,TRBV5-1,CASSWSSGKYNEQFF
14,TRBV5-1,CASSFKGAAETQYF
16,TRBV4-2,CASSQVGSRSQETQYF
15,TRBV5-4,CASSLRDRGDGGYTF
19,TRBV5-1,CASSLSTVTSGIQYNEQFF
14,TRBV27,CASSFGGLPYGYTF
13,TRBV6-5,CASSPVAGTEAFF
14,TRBV11-2,CASSRIYRSYEQYF
14,TRBV21-1,CASSRQGVSYEQYF
16,TRBV18,CASSLPSGITNEKLFF
15,TRBV30,CAWRVNGDTGNTIYF
16,TRBV7-2,CASSSETGIPGNTIYF
15,TRBV3-1/TRBV3-2,CASSQGTGVADTQYF
16,TRBV27,CASSLPGTVTLHEQFF
11,TRBV20-1,CSASTNTEAFF
15,TRBV6-5,CASRAGTGRFYGYTF
15,TRBV28,CATKTSSGGLETQYF
14,TRBV6-1,CASSEVDRTGELFF
18,TRBV11-2,CASSLVRRRTSLNSPLHF
13,TRBV3-1/TRBV3-2,CARPFRVGAEAFF
15,TRBV4-1,CASSQEALKSSGYTF
15,TRBV28,CASRNGGQGTYEQYF
15,TRBV4-2,CASSQGLGAGNTIYF
13,TRBV19,CASSQTSTDTQYF
18,TRBV10-3,CAISATALSLMEGNTIYF
16,TRBV5-1,CASSLGGQSSGNTIYF
17,TRBV24-1,CATSDPPYFPNFVELFF
16,TRBV5-1,CASSLLGGEGSYEQYF
18,TRBV3-1/TRBV3-2,CASSHPGQGFSIYSPLHF
15,TRBV10-3,CAISSGPGPTGELFF
18,TRBV9,CASSPRWGSGLSYNEQFF
15,TRBV6-2/TRBV6-3,CASSSRTSGYNEQFF
15,TRBV5-8,CASSLLQGYNQPQHF